Described below is a single TCR beta chain sequence and its context. Its cognate antigen is unknown. This specimen comes from a study of cytomegalovirus exposure and HLA in healthy donors. Study conclusions and caveats: Other equally common chains were less clonally expanded than HLA-associated TCR beta chains, a later analysis showed.

PCR primers comprised 60 Vbeta and 13 Jbeta primers. Libraries were prepared by immunoSEQ multiplex PCR; TCRdb keeps only in-frame clonotypes and omits some of them. The data contain a few hundred thousand clones, 65% to 90% of them singletons. Trimming cost V 2 bases and J 2 bases; bases outside gene matches: 13. Germline CDR1 and CDR2: LGHNA and YNFKEQ. CDR3 length: 20 residues. Source material: PBMCs. The clonotype was recovered from a girl aged 5 to 17 in good health and CMV-seronegative. The chain recombines TRBV4-2 with TRBJ2-2, with 11 bases lining up with TRBD1. CDR3 in DNA: TGTGCCAGCAGCCAACCGGGGTGGGACAGGGGGATCCTAAACACCGGGGAGCTGTTTTTT. Its translation: CASSQPGWDRGILNTGELFF.